This is a list of T cell receptor beta chains from one sample in a study of identical twins' blood T cells. One entry per CDR3 protein results from TCRdb running MiXCR on the 5' RACE reads. This table has 400,000 or so distinct CDR3 sequences, more than 25% appearing once. Sequences were obtained from PBMCs. The receptors were gathered from a woman aged 18-55 years in good health. Both conserved end residues are part of each CDR3. D genes are given only for firm matches. Rows give clone size only sometimes, using once, few, many, or a class for an expanded clone.

abundance,v_gene,j_gene,d_gene,CDR3nt,CDR3aa
many,TRBV7-2,TRBJ1-1,TRBD1,TGTGCCAGCAGCTTAGAAGCAGGGGGTTACACTGAAGCTTTCTTT,CASSLEAGGYTEAFF
few,TRBV29-1,TRBJ1-1,NA,TGCAGCGCTGGGGCAGTTCTTGAAGCTTTCTTT,CSAGAVLEAFF
NA,TRBV2,TRBJ1-5,NA,TGTGCCAGCAGTGGATACAGGGATCAGCCCCAGCATTTT,CASSGYRDQPQHF
few,TRBV27,TRBJ2-2,NA,TGTGCCAGCAGTGGCCTGGGCAGGGTAGTCGCCGGGGAGCTGTTTTTT,CASSGLGRVVAGELFF
NA,TRBV7-2,TRBJ1-4,TRBD1,TGTGCCAGCAGCTGCCCAAAGACAGGGTATAATGAAAAACTGTTTTTT,CASSCPKTGYNEKLFF
NA,TRBV20-1,TRBJ2-7,TRBD2,TGCAGTGCTATACTAGCGGGGGCAGGATACGAGCAGTACTTC,CSAILAGAGYEQYF
few,TRBV10-3,TRBJ1-2,NA,TGTGCCATCAGTGATCTCCTAAGGGGCCCCTATGGCTACACCTTC,CAISDLLRGPYGYTF
NA,TRBV12-3/TRBV12-4,TRBJ1-1,NA,TGTGCCAGCAAAGGACACCTGAACACTGAAGCTTTCTTT,CASKGHLNTEAFF
few,TRBV5-1,TRBJ2-1,NA,TGCGCCAGCAGCCAGTCACAGGGTGGGGCCTTTAATGAGCAGTTCTTC,CASSQSQGGAFNEQFF
NA,TRBV5-4,TRBJ1-5,TRBD1,TGTGCCAGCAGCCAACAGGGGTCTAGCAATCAGCCCCAGCATTTT,CASSQQGSSNQPQHF
NA,TRBV11-2,TRBJ2-3,NA,TGTGCCAGCAGCTATGGGACTTCCACAGATACGCAGTATTTT,CASSYGTSTDTQYF
NA,TRBV6-5,TRBJ2-3,NA,TGTACCACCATTTCCAGAGAAGATACGCAGTATTTT,CTTISREDTQYF
NA,TRBV20-1,TRBJ1-1,NA,TGCAGTGCTCGTGGGGGATTTAACACTGAAGCTTTCTTT,CSARGGFNTEAFF
NA,TRBV29-1,TRBJ2-1,TRBD2,TGCAGCGTTGAACCACTAGCGGAAAATGAGCAGTTCTTC,CSVEPLAENEQFF
few,TRBV12-3/TRBV12-4,TRBJ2-2,TRBD1,TGTGCCAGCAGTTGGACAGGGGGCCTAGACGGCGGGGAGCTGTTTTTT,CASSWTGGLDGGELFF